A selection of T cell receptor beta chains follows, all from one sample in a study of T cells after yellow fever vaccination. One entry per CDR3 protein, called by TCRdb with MiXCR from the 5' RACE reads. This sample has 400,000 or so distinct CDR3 sequences, with under 7.5% found just once. Sequenced here: PBMCs, sampled 5 days after the yellow fever booster vaccination. The receptor set was obtained from a man younger than 45 who received the YFV17D yellow fever vaccine. Each CDR3 is given with its conserved first and last residue. Fields, in order: J gene, clone size, D gene, V gene, CDR3 length, CDR3 DNA, CDR3 protein. A D gene is named only where the DNA matches it firmly. A clone size is listed for some rows: how often the clone was seen (once, few, many), or a class if it is expanded.

J: TRBJ2-2; size: many; D: .; V: TRBV12-3/TRBV12-4; length: 14; DNA: TGTGCCAGCAGACAGGGAGCGAACACCGGGGAGCTGTTTTTT; CDR3: CASRQGANTGELFF
J: TRBJ2-1; size: many; D: .; V: TRBV5-6; length: 16; DNA: TGTGCCAGCAGAGGGGATCTAGCGCGAAGGACCAATGAGCAGTTCTTC; CDR3: CASRGDLARRTNEQFF
J: TRBJ2-1; size: .; D: TRBD2; V: TRBV7-2; length: 13; DNA: TGTGCCAGCAGCTTAGATGACGGGGGGGTCCAGTTCTTC; CDR3: CASSLDDGGVQFF
J: TRBJ2-7; size: .; D: TRBD1; V: TRBV20-1; length: 13; DNA: TGCAGTGCTGACCGGGACAGGTCCTACGAGCAGTACTTC; CDR3: CSADRDRSYEQYF
J: TRBJ2-3; size: few; D: .; V: TRBV2; length: 16; DNA: TGTGCCAGCAGTTATCAGCCGGGTTCTGGCACAGATACGCAGTATTTT; CDR3: CASSYQPGSGTDTQYF
J: TRBJ2-2; size: many; D: .; V: TRBV5-1; length: 15; DNA: TGCGCCAGCAACCCCCTCGGTTCGAACACCGGGGAGCTGTTTTTT; CDR3: CASNPLGSNTGELFF
J: TRBJ1-2; size: .; D: .; V: TRBV6-1; length: 14; DNA: TGTGCCAGCAGCCCGGGGGGGCAAAACTATGGCTACACCTTC; CDR3: CASSPGGQNYGYTF
J: TRBJ2-2; size: many; D: .; V: TRBV29-1; length: 12; DNA: TGCAGCGTTGAACGGAACACCGGGGAGCTGTTTTTT; CDR3: CSVERNTGELFF
J: TRBJ2-1; size: many; D: .; V: TRBV21-1; length: 21; DNA: TGTGCCAGCAGCAAACCGGATGAGGGGGACAGCCCCCAGGGTCTAGCGGATGAGCAGTTCTTC; CDR3: CASSKPDEGDSPQGLADEQFF
J: TRBJ2-7; size: many; D: .; V: TRBV5-1; length: 15; DNA: TGCGCCAGCAGCTTGGGGGTGGGGAGCTCCTACGAGCAGTACTTC; CDR3: CASSLGVGSSYEQYF
J: TRBJ2-5; size: many; D: TRBD1; V: TRBV5-6; length: 16; DNA: TGTGCCAGCAGCAGGCGAATTGACAGGGGGCAAGAGACCCAGTACTTC; CDR3: CASSRRIDRGQETQYF
J: TRBJ2-7; size: few; D: .; V: TRBV6-2/TRBV6-3; length: 11; DNA: TGTGCCAGCAGTGGAGTTAGAGTGCAGTACTTC; CDR3: CASSGVRVQYF
J: TRBJ2-7; size: few; D: TRBD2; V: TRBV5-4; length: 15; DNA: TGTGCCAGCAGCTTAGCGGGAGCGCGGGTTTACGAGCAGTACTTC; CDR3: CASSLAGARVYEQYF
J: TRBJ2-5; size: many; D: .; V: TRBV9; length: 12; DNA: TGTGCCAGCAGCCGGACGCAAGAGACCCAGTACTTC; CDR3: CASSRTQETQYF
J: TRBJ2-7; size: many; D: .; V: TRBV3-1; length: 14; DNA: TGTGCCAGCAGCCCCCCTGGGGAACCCTACGAGCAGTACTTC; CDR3: CASSPPGEPYEQYF
J: TRBJ2-1; size: many; D: .; V: TRBV6-2/TRBV6-3; length: 15; DNA: TGTGCCTGCTCGCTGACGGACTTCTCCTACAATGAGCAGTTCTTC; CDR3: CACSLTDFSYNEQFF
J: TRBJ1-2; size: many; D: .; V: TRBV4-3; length: 15; DNA: TGCGCCAGCAGCCACGGGGCAGCGGGAACTTATGGCTACACCTTC; CDR3: CASSHGAAGTYGYTF
J: TRBJ2-7; size: few; D: .; V: TRBV20-1; length: 12; DNA: TGCAGTGCTAGCCCTACAGGGCACGAGCAGTACTTC; CDR3: CSASPTGHEQYF
J: TRBJ2-3; size: few; D: .; V: TRBV20-1; length: 14; DNA: TGCAGTGCTTCTCCTACAGGGAGCACAGATACGCAGTATTTT; CDR3: CSASPTGSTDTQYF
J: TRBJ2-7; size: few; D: .; V: TRBV5-5; length: 15; DNA: TGTGCCAGCAGCTTGGCCCCAAGGACTTCCTACGAGCAGTACTTC; CDR3: CASSLAPRTSYEQYF
J: TRBJ2-1; size: .; D: .; V: TRBV20-1; length: 15; DNA: TGCAGTGCCCCGAGGGGCGGGAAATCCTACAATGAGCAGTTCTTC; CDR3: CSAPRGGKSYNEQFF
J: TRBJ2-6; size: .; D: .; V: TRBV29-1; length: 13; DNA: TGCAGCGTTGCGGGAGCCGGGGCCAACGTCCTGACTTTC; CDR3: CSVAGAGANVLTF
J: TRBJ2-1; size: few; D: TRBD2; V: TRBV20-1; length: 13; DNA: TGCAGTGCTAGCGGGAGGGCCTGGGTTGAGCAGTTCTTC; CDR3: CSASGRAWVEQFF
J: TRBJ1-5; size: few; D: .; V: TRBV20-1; length: 14; DNA: TGCAGTGCTAGGGACGTGGGGGGCAATCAGCCCCAGCATTTT; CDR3: CSARDVGGNQPQHF
J: TRBJ2-2; size: few; D: TRBD1; V: TRBV5-1; length: 15; DNA: TGCGCCAGCAGCACTGGACAGGGAGGCCCCGGGGAGCTGTTTTTT; CDR3: CASSTGQGGPGELFF
J: TRBJ2-5; size: many; D: .; V: TRBV6-5; length: 13; DNA: TGTGCCAGCAGTTACACGGCCGGGCAGCGTTGGTACTTC; CDR3: CASSYTAGQRWYF
J: TRBJ1-1; size: few; D: .; V: TRBV7-2; length: 12; DNA: TGTGCCAGCAGCTTAGCTGGCACTGAAGCTTTCTTT; CDR3: CASSLAGTEAFF
J: TRBJ2-2; size: .; D: .; V: TRBV5-6; length: 15; DNA: TGTGCCAGCAGCCCCGGGGTCAACGGTTCCGGGGAGCTGTTTTTT; CDR3: CASSPGVNGSGELFF
J: TRBJ2-1; size: .; D: TRBD2; V: TRBV5-4; length: 15; DNA: TGTGCCAGCAGCTTGGGCGGGAGCAACTACAATGAGCAGTTCTTC; CDR3: CASSLGGSNYNEQFF
J: TRBJ2-5; size: many; D: .; V: TRBV20-1; length: 13; DNA: TGCAGTGCTAGACCGGCACAAAAAGAGACCCAGTACTTC; CDR3: CSARPAQKETQYF
J: TRBJ2-1; size: few; D: TRBD2; V: TRBV5-4; length: 15; DNA: TGTGCCAGCAGCCAGCGGGGGGGGGCGGGAAATGAGCAGTTCTTC; CDR3: CASSQRGGAGNEQFF